Below, 10 T cell receptor beta chains from the same sample are listed, as sequenced in a study of cytomegalovirus exposure and HLA in healthy donors. The PCR employed 60 Vbeta primers together with 13 Jbeta primers. Profiling relied on immunoSEQ multiplex PCR, and the TCRdb table lists in-frame clones only, not all of them. The table includes around 61,000 clones, around 62% detected once. The sequencing sample was made of PBMCs. The receptors shown here come from a man aged 40-49 years in good health and CMV-seropositive.

The chain carries TRBV6-5 and TRBJ2-3; 7 positions agree with TRBD1. Trimming cost V 2 bases and J 6 bases; bases outside gene matches: 5. Germline loops: CDR1 MNHEY, CDR2 SVGAGI. This CDR3 contains 14 residues. The CDR3 DNA is TGTGCCAGCAGTTACACCCTGACAGGGGATACGCAGTATTTT. Translating it yields CASSYTLTGDTQYF.

The V and J genes are TRBV29-1 and TRBJ2-7; D is perhaps TRBD2 (5 bases). This CDR3 region has 11 residues. In germline, CDR1 is SQVTM, CDR2 ANQGSEA. Trimming removed 5 bases from V and 7 bases from J, with 12 bases in between. The CDR3 DNA follows: TGCAGCGTTTCAGTACTAGGTGAGCAGTACTTC. This codes for CSVSVLGEQYF.

The chain is built from TRBV30 and TRBJ2-7; D not certain. This CDR3 has 13 residues. V lost 3 bases to trimming and J lost 0 bases, with 9 bases between them. Germline CDR1 and CDR2: GTSNPN and SVGIG (reference sequence). The CDR3 nucleotides are TGTGCCTGGAGAACTCATCTCTCCTACGAGCAGTACTTC. Its protein product is CAWRTHLSYEQYF.

This chain joins TRBV11-3 and TRBJ2-7; the match to TRBD2 covers 7 bases. The CDR3 runs to 13 residues. Per the germline V gene, CDR1 is SGHNT and CDR2 is YENEEA. V was clipped by 3 bases and J by 7 bases; unmatched bases: 6. The CDR3 nucleotides read TGTGCCAGCAGCTTTTGGGGAGGGCGGGAGCAGTACTTC. Protein sequence: CASSFWGGREQYF.

The chain combines TRBV29-1 with TRBJ2-1; unclear D gene. Germline V gene sequence: CDR1 SQVTM, CDR2 ANQGSEA. CDR3 length: 15 amino acids. The V end lost 6 bases, the J end lost 0 bases, and 15 bases lay between the germline ends. The DNA of the CDR3 is TGCAGCGTATTCCTCCTCCTTAGCTCCTACAATGAGCAGTTCTTC. Translation: CSVFLLLSSYNEQFF.

There are a few counts of this clone. The chain links TRBV27 to TRBJ2-3, with D hard to call. The CDR3 runs to 15 residues. Per germline, CDR1 MNHEY and CDR2 SMNVEV (reference sequence). V lost 5 bases, J lost 5 bases, and 17 bases lay in between. The CDR3 coding sequence is TGTGCCAGCAGTATCTTCGCGGAGTTGGGAGATACGCAGTATTTT. It encodes CASSIFAELGDTQYF.

The chain couples TRBV5-5 to TRBJ1-5, with unresolved D. The CDR3 runs to 14 residues. Trimming took off 3 bases at V and 5 bases at J, with 12 bases between the two ends. Germline loops: CDR1 SGHKS, CDR2 YYEKEE (reference sequence). This CDR3 is CASSSALGDQPQHF. For the CDR3, the DNA is TGTGCCAGCAGCTCGGCCCTCGGGGATCAGCCCCAGCATTTT.

In DNA, the CDR3 is TGTGCCAGCAGCGAGGGTAACTATGGCTACACCTTC. Its protein product is CASSEGNYGYTF. The chain joins TRBV7-2 to TRBJ1-2; no reliable D call. Trimming pared 5 bases from V and 1 base from J, leaving 5 bases between. CDR1 is SGHTA and CDR2 is FQGNSA in the germline V gene. CDR3 length equals 12 residues.

The chain uses TRBV9 and TRBJ1-1; TRBD1 is a possible D gene (6 bases). Between the trimmed V and J ends, which lost 4 bases and 4 bases, there was a span of 17 bases. This CDR3 has 15 amino acids. Germline assignment: CDR1 SGDLS and CDR2 YYNGEE. Here the CDR3 reads CASSPQGSWGTEAFF. The CDR3 region has the DNA TGTGCCAGCAGCCCCCAGGGGTCCTGGGGCACTGAAGCTTTCTTT.

This clone was seen a handful of times. V usage is TRBV30 and J usage is TRBJ2-7; maybe TRBD1 (6 bases). The V gene's germline CDR1 is GTSNPN and CDR2 SVGIG (reference sequence). Trimming shortened V by 0 bases and J by 6 bases, and 21 bases separated the two germline ends. The length of the CDR3 is 16 residues. CDR3 in amino acids: CAWSVLFFRGRGEQYF. CDR3 nucleotides: TGTGCCTGGAGTGTACTTTTCTTCAGGGGCAGGGGCGAGCAGTACTTC.